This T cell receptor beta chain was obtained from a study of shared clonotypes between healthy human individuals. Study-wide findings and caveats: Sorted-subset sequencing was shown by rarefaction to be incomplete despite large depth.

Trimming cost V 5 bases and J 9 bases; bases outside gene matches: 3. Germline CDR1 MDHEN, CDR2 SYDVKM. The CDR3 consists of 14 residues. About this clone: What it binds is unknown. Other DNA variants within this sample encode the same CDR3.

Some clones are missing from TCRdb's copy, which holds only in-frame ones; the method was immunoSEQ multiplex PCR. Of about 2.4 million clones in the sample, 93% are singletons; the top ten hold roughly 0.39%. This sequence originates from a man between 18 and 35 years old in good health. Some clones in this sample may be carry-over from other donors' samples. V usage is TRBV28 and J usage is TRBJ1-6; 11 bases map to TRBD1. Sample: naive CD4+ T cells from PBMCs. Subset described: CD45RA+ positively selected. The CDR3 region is CASSLGQGGSPLHF. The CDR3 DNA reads TGTGCCAGCAGTCTGGGACAGGGGGGTTCACCCCTCCACTTT.